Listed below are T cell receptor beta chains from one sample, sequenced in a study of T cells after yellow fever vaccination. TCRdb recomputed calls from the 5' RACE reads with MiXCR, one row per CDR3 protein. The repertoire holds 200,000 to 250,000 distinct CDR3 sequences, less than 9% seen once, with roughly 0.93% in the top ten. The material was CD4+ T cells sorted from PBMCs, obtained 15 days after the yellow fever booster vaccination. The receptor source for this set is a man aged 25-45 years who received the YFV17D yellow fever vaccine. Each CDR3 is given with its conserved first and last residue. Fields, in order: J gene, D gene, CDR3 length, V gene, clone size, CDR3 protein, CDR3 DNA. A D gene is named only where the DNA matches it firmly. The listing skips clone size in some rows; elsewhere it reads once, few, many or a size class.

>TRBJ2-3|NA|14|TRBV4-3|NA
CASSPRGFTDTQYF
TGCGCCAGCAGCCCCCGGGGGTTCACAGATACGCAGTATTTT
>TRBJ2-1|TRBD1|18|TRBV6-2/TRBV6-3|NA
CASSALSPGTGGLDEQFF
TGTGCCAGCAGTGCATTATCCCCCGGGACAGGGGGATTGGATGAGCAGTTCTTC
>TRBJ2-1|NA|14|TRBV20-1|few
CSASRAPGGNEQFF
TGCAGTGCTAGTAGGGCCCCAGGTGGGAATGAGCAGTTCTTC
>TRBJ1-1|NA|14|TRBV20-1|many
CSAREGGAGTEAFF
TGCAGTGCTAGAGAGGGGGGCGCGGGAACTGAAGCTTTCTTT
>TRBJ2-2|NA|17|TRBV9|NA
CASSVAPRLVNTGELFF
TGTGCCAGCAGCGTCGCGCCACGCTTAGTGAACACCGGGGAGCTGTTTTTT
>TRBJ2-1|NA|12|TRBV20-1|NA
CSAWDFRDEQFF
TGCAGTGCTTGGGACTTCAGGGATGAGCAGTTCTTC
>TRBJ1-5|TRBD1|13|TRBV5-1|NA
CASSAGQGEPQHF
TGCGCCAGCAGCGCGGGACAGGGGGAGCCCCAGCATTTT
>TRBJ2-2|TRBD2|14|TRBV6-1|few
CAVQREGNTGELFF
TGTGCCGTCCAGCGGGAGGGTAACACCGGGGAGCTGTTTTTT
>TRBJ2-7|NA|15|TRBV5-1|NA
CASSLASVGFGEQYF
TGCGCCAGCAGCTTGGCCTCCGTGGGATTTGGAGAGCAGTACTTC
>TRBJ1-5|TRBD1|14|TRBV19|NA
CATRTGWSNQPQHF
TGTGCCACCCGGACAGGGTGGAGCAATCAGCCCCAGCATTTT
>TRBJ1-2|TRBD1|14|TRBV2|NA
CASQTTGTFRGYTF
TGTGCCAGCCAAACGACAGGGACTTTCAGAGGCTACACCTTC
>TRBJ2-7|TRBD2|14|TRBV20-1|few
CSARGLAGAYEQYF
TGCAGTGCTAGAGGTCTAGCGGGAGCTTACGAGCAGTACTTC
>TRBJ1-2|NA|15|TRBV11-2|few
CASSLEQPGYGGYTF
TGTGCCAGCAGCTTAGAGCAGCCGGGCTATGGTGGCTACACCTTC
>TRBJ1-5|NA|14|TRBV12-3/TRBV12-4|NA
CASSPGRTNQPQHF
TGTGCCAGCAGCCCCGGACGTACAAATCAGCCCCAGCATTTT
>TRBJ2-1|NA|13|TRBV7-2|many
CASSLGLYNEQFF
TGTGCCAGCAGTCTGGGGCTCTACAATGAGCAGTTCTTC
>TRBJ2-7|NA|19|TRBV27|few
CASSLRFVLSQGNSYEQYF
TGTGCCAGCAGTTTAAGATTCGTTTTGTCGCAGGGAAACTCCTACGAGCAGTACTTC
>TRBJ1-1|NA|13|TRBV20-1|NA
CSARDGRGTEAFF
TGCAGTGCTAGAGATGGGAGGGGTACTGAAGCTTTCTTT
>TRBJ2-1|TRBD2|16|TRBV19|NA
CARAAGVGMKEYEQFF
TGTGCCAGAGCAGCGGGAGTCGGTATGAAGGAGTATGAGCAGTTCTTC
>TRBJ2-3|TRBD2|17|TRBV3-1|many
CASSQGTAGGFTDTQYF
TGTGCCAGCAGCCAAGGGACTGCGGGAGGATTCACAGATACGCAGTATTTT
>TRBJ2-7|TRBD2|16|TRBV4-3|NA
CASSQEPGLAAYEQYF
TGCGCCAGCAGCCAGGAGCCGGGACTAGCGGCCTACGAGCAGTACTTC
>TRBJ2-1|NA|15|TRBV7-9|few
CASSPGFPAVDEQFF
TGTGCCAGCAGCCCCGGGTTCCCCGCGGTAGATGAGCAGTTCTTC
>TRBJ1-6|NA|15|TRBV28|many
CASTSDLLGFSPLHF
TGTGCCAGCACCTCGGATTTATTGGGGTTTTCACCCCTCCACTTT
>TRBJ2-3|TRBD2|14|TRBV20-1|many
CSAPTSGSTDTQYF
TGCAGTGCGCCGACTAGCGGGAGCACAGATACGCAGTATTTT
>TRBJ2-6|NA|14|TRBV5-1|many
CASSLESGANVLTF
TGCGCCAGCAGCTTGGAATCTGGGGCCAACGTCCTGACTTTC
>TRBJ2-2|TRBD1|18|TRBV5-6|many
CASSFEGQGIKMSGELFF
TGTGCCAGCAGCTTTGAAGGACAGGGGATTAAAATGTCCGGGGAGCTGTTTTTT
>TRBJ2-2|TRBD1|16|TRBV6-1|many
CASSRNRGTNTGELFF
TGTGCCAGCAGCCGAAACAGGGGTACGAACACCGGGGAGCTGTTTTTT
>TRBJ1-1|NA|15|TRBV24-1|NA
CATSDTRGGNTEAFF
TGTGCCACCAGTGACACGAGGGGGGGCAACACTGAAGCTTTCTTT
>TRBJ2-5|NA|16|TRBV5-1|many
CASSLGDSSGTETQYF
TGCGCCAGCAGCTTGGGGGATAGTAGCGGCACAGAGACCCAGTACTTC
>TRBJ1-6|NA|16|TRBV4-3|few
CASSQELGTRSSPLHF
TGCGCCAGCAGCCAAGAGCTCGGGACTAGGAGTTCACCCCTCCACTTT
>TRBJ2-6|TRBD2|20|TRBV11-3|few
CASIPPGLGATASGANVLTF
TGTGCCAGCATCCCTCCGGGACTAGGAGCCACCGCCTCTGGGGCCAACGTCCTGACTTTC
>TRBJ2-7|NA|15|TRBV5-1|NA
CASSARRDTYYEQYF
TGCGCCAGCAGCGCCCGACGGGACACGTACTACGAGCAGTACTTC
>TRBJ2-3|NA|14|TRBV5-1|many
CASSSHPSNPEQYF
TGCGCCAGCAGCAGCCACCCTAGCAACCCTGAGCAGTATTTT
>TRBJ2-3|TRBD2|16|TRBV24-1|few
CATSDPGLAARDTQYF
TGTGCCACCAGTGACCCGGGACTAGCGGCCCGAGATACGCAGTATTTT
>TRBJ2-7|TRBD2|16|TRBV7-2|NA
CASSLTLAGAPYEQYF
TGTGCCAGCAGCTTAACCCTAGCGGGAGCCCCCTACGAGCAGTACTTC
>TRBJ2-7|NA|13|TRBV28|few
CASSWGNGGEQYF
TGTGCCAGCAGCTGGGGAAATGGGGGCGAGCAGTACTTC
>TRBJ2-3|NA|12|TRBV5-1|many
CASSLEDYTQYF
TGCGCCAGCAGCTTGGAGGATTATACGCAGTATTTT
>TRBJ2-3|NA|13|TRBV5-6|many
CASSLAHTDTQYF
TGTGCCAGCAGCTTGGCCCACACAGATACGCAGTATTTT
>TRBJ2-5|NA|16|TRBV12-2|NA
CASRLGRGGSEETQYF
TGTGCAAGTCGCTTAGGGCGTGGCGGGAGCGAAGAGACCCAGTACTTC
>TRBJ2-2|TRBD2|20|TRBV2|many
CASSPPPGLAGGHDTGELFF
TGTGCCAGCAGCCCCCCTCCGGGACTAGCGGGAGGGCACGACACCGGGGAGCTGTTTTTT
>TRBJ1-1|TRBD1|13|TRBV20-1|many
CSAPGQPNTEAFF
TGCAGTGCCCCGGGACAGCCGAACACTGAAGCTTTCTTT
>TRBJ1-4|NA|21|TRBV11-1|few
CASSLQSAQGPFRATNEKLFF
TGTGCCAGCAGCTTACAGTCCGCGCAGGGCCCATTCCGAGCAACTAATGAAAAACTGTTTTTT
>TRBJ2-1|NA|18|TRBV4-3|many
CASSQDKYVGVSYNEQFF
TGCGCCAGCAGCCAAGACAAATATGTAGGAGTCTCCTACAATGAGCAGTTCTTC
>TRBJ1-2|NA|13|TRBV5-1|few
CASSSPPLGGYTF
TGCGCCAGCAGCTCCCCTCCTTTGGGGGGCTACACCTTC
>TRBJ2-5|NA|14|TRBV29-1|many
CSVGGQAGVETQYF
TGCAGCGTTGGGGGTCAGGCGGGTGTGGAGACCCAGTACTTC
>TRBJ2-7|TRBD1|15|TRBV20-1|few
CSATTAGTGGGEQYF
TGCAGTGCTACCACAGCCGGGACAGGGGGGGGGGAGCAGTACTTC
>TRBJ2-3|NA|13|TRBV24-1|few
CATGGGATDTQYF
TGTGCCACCGGAGGTGGGGCCACAGATACGCAGTATTTT
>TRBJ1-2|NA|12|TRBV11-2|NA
CASSHQVSGYTF
TGTGCCAGCAGCCACCAGGTCTCTGGCTACACCTTC
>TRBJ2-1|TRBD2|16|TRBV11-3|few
CASSPRREGRHNEQFF
TGTGCCAGCAGCCCCAGGCGGGAGGGCCGCCACAATGAGCAGTTCTTC
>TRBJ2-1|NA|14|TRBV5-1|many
CASSTGRQNNEQFF
TGCGCCAGCAGCACCGGACGTCAAAACAATGAGCAGTTCTTC
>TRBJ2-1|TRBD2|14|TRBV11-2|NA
CASSLSAGGGEQFF
TGTGCCAGCAGCTTATCAGCGGGGGGGGGTGAGCAGTTCTTC
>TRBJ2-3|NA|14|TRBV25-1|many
CASSSGLGTDTQYF
TGTGCCAGCAGTAGCGGGCTTGGGACAGATACGCAGTATTTT
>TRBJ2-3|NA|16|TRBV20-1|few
CSATRPDRDRTDTQYF
TGCAGTGCTACGAGGCCGGACCGGGACCGCACAGATACGCAGTATTTT